This T cell receptor (beta chain) was profiled in a study of blood T cell repertoires in COVID-19. The germline V gene has CDR1 GTSNPN and CDR2 SVGIG (reference sequence). The length of the CDR3 is 15 residues. Trimming stripped 4 bases from V and 3 bases from J, with 15 bases between. In the original processing: Amplified reference gene primers provided the basis for estimating nucleated cell counts. Data came from immunoSEQ multiplex PCR; TCRdb stores just in-frame clones and leaves some out. V and J calls and clone size are those listed in that table; D and trimming were worked out from the DNA. The sample shows fewer than 200,000 clones, about 85% of them seen only once.

The genes are TRBV30 and TRBJ1-4; TRBD1 is a possible D gene (5 bases). The receptor's source is a man in his 60s who had recovered from COVID-19. Sequencing was performed on peripheral blood. This CDR3 is CAWTGGGTANEKLFF. DNA for the CDR3: TGTGCCTGGACGGGTGGAGGGACGGCTAATGAAAAACTGTTTTTT.